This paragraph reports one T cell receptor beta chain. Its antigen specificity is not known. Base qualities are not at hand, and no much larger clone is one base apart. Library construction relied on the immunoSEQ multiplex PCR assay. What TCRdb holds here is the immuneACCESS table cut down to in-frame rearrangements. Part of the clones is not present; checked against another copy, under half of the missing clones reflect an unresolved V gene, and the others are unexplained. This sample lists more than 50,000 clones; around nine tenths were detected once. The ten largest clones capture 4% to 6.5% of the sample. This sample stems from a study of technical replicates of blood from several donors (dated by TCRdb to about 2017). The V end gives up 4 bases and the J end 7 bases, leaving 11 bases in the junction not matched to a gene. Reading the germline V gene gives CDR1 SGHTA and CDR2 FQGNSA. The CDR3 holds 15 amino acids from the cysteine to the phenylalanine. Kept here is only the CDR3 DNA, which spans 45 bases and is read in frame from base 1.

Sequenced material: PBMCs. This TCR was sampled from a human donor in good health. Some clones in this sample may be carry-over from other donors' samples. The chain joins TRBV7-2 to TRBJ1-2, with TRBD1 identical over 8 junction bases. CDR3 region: CASSSQYRGRGGYTF. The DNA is TGTGCCAGCAGCTCACAATACAGGGGGAGGGGTGGCTACACCTTC. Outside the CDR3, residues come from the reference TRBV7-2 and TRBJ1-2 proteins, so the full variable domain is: GAGVSQSPSNKVTEKGKDVELRCDPISGHTALYWYRQSLGQGLEFLIYFQGNSAPDKSGLPSDRFSAERTGGSVSTLTIQRTQQEDSAVYLCASSSQYRGRGGYTFGSGTRLTVV.